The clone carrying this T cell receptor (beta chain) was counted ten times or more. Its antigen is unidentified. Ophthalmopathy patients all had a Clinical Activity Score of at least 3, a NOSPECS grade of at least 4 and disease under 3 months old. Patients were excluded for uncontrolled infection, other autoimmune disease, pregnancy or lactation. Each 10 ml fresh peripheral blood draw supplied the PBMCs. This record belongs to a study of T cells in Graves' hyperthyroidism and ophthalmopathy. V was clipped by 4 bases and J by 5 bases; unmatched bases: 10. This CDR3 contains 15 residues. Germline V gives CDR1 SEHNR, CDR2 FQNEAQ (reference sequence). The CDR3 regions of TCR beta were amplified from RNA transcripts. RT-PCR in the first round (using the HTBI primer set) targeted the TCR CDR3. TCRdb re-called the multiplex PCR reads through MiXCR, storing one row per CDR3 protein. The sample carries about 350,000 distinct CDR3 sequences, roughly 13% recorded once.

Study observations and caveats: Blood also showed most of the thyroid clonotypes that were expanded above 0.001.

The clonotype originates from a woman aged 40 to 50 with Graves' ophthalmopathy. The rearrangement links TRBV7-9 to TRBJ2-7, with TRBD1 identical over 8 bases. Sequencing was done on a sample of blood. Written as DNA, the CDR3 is TGTGCCAGCAGCTCCGGGACAGGAGGTTTCCACGAGCAGTACTTC. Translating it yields CASSSGTGGFHEQYF.